The T cell receptor (beta chain) under discussion was sequenced for a study of blood T cell repertoires in COVID-19. Study context: The origin of the acute and convalescent COVID-19 samples was the United States, Italy and Spain. The cDNA or gDNA used as material had been derived from T cells, B-cell-depleted T cells, or PBMCs.

Patients at the Seattle site were enrolled during active infection and followed longitudinally. How the authors handled the data: Counts of nucleated cells, estimated from reference gene primer amplification, were obtained. Libraries were prepared by immunoSEQ multiplex PCR; TCRdb keeps only in-frame clonotypes and omits some of them. For V, J and clone size, that table is used; D and trimming come from the DNA. The repertoire consists of around 190,000 clones, with around nine tenths occurring once and the leading ten covering around 17%. V was pared by 3 bases and J by 4 bases, with 4 bases of the junction left unmatched. This CDR3 is 14 amino acids long. Germline V gives CDR1 MNHNS, CDR2 SASEGT.

The V gene is TRBV6-1, the J gene TRBJ1-2; TRBD1 matches 8 bases. This clonotype was sampled from a man aged 50 or older with COVID-19, enrolled during active disease. Source material: peripheral blood. The CDR3 DNA follows: TGTGCCAGCAGTGACGGACAGGGTTCCTATGGCTACACCTTC. Residues: CASSDGQGSYGYTF.